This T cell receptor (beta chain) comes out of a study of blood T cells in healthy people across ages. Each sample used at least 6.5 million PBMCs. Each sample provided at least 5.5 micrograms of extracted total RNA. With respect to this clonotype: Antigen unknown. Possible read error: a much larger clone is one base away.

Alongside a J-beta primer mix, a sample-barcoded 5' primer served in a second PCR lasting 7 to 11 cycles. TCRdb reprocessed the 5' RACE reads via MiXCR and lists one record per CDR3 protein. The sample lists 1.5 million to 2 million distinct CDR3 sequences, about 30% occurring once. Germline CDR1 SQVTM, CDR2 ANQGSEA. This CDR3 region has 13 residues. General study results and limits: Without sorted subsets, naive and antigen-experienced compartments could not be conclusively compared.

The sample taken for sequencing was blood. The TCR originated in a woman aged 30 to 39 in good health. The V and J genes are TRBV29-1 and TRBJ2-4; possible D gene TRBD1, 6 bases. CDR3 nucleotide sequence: TGCAGCGTGGGGACACAAGCCAAACACATTCAGTACTTC. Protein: CSVGTQAKHIQYF.